This T cell receptor beta chain was sequenced during a study of blood T cell repertoires in COVID-19. About the research overall: Samples representing acute and convalescent COVID-19 were sourced from the United States, Italy and Spain. The analysed material was cDNA or gDNA that came from T cells, B-cell-depleted T cells, or PBMCs.

This clone was seen only once. Original data processing: Amplifying reference gene primers gave estimates of nucleated cell counts. Sequenced by immunoSEQ multiplex PCR; TCRdb stores in-frame clones only, minus some. The DNA gave D and trimming, while V, J and clone size come from that table. The table records approximately 230,000 clones, 70% to 85% of them present only once. The receptor comes from a man older than 75 with acute or convalescent COVID-19. Specimen: peripheral blood.

This CDR3 is CASSSLAGGEQFF. The CDR3 bases are TGTGCCAGCAGCTCACTAGCGGGGGGTGAGCAGTTCTTC. V gene TRBV7-9 combines with J gene TRBJ2-1; 12 bases agree with TRBD2. V dropped 4 bases and J dropped 9; count of bases not matched to a gene: 1. Germline-derived CDR1 and CDR2 are SEHNR and FQNEAQ (reference sequence). This CDR3 comprises 13 residues.